The T cell receptor (beta chain) described here comes from a study of cytomegalovirus exposure and HLA in healthy donors. Study-level points and caveats: Certain indistinguishable V segments, among them TRBV6-2 and TRBV6-3, were excluded. Among immune exposure information, only CMV serostatus was available. Later, an analysis showed that TCR beta chains associated with HLA were more clonally expanded than others that were equally common.

The PCR employed 60 Vbeta primers together with 13 Jbeta primers. Assay: immunoSEQ multiplex PCR; the TCRdb copy retains only in-frame clones and omits some. The table shows almost 200,000 clones, with approximately 85% occurring only once. As concerns this clone: The antigen is not known.

The V and J ends lost 6 bases and 2 bases respectively, with 10 bases between them. Germline V CDR1 and CDR2: KGHSH, LQKENI. This CDR3 comprises 13 residues. The V and J genes are TRBV18 and TRBJ1-1, with D possibly matching TRBD1 (5 bases). The sample comprised PBMCs. This TCR was sampled from a woman between 45 and 60 years old in good health and CMV-seronegative. The CDR3 nucleotides read TGTGCCAGCTCGAGGACACCCAACACTGAAGCTTTCTTT. Encoded protein: CASSRTPNTEAFF.